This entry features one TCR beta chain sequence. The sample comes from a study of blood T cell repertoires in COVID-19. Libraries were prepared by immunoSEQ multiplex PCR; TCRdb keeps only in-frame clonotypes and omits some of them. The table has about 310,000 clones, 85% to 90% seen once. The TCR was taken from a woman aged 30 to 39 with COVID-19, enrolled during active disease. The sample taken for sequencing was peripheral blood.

For the CDR3, the DNA is TGCGCCAGCAGGATAGGAGGACAGGAAGAGACCCAGTACTTC. It yields the protein CASRIGGQEETQYF. The J gene is TRBJ2-5, the V gene TRBV5-1, with 7 bases that match TRBD1. The ends lost 5 bases at V and 3 bases at J; junction bases unmatched: 7. There are 14 residues in the CDR3. Germline V CDR1 and CDR2: SGHRS, YFSETQ.